This entry describes one T cell receptor beta chain. The antigen remains undetermined. The source of the sample is a study of immune cell composition in non-small cell lung cancer. Study background: Most cases were lung adenocarcinoma or squamous cell carcinoma. Study-wide points: Lung adenocarcinomas had lower top 10 clone scores and clonality than squamous tumours. Tumour-associated clones >0.5% occurred in approximately 32% of adenocarcinomas, about 69% of squamous. TIL tumour reactivity correlated with maximal tumour-associated clone frequency in adenocarcinoma.

TCRdb keeps only in-frame clones here, not all; method: immunoSEQ multiplex PCR. Here the sample spans 6,000 to 8,500 clones, around 75% being singletons. The CDR3 runs to 18 residues. The germline gives CDR1 SGHDN, CDR2 FVKESK. Trimming pared 1 base from V and 6 bases from J, leaving 22 bases between. What was sequenced was lung tumor tissue. This chain uses TRBV14 with TRBJ2-1; maybe TRBD2 (5 bases). This receptor was identified in a human donor with non-small cell lung cancer. The CDR3 protein is CASSQGHGYRDPFNEQFF. The CDR3 nucleotides read TGTGCCAGCAGCCAAGGTCACGGTTACCGGGATCCCTTCAATGAGCAGTTCTTC. The full variable domain, completed using reference TRBV14 and TRBJ2-1, is EAGVTQFPSHSVIEKGQTVTLRCDPISGHDNLYWYRRVMGKEIKFLLHFVKESKQDESGMPNNRFLAERTGGTYSTLKVQPAELEDSGVYFCASSQGHGYRDPFNEQFFGPGTRLTVL.